Below, 7 T cell receptor beta chains from the same sample are listed, as sequenced in a study of regulatory T cells in long-lasting Graves disease. Building the TCR beta libraries relied on iRepertoire HTBI primers, and CDR3 regions underwent Arm-PCR. Each CDR3 protein gets one entry after TCRdb re-called the multiplex PCR reads with MiXCR. The sample shows about 400,000 distinct CDR3 sequences, less than 25% of them seen only once. Time point here: persistent/refractory GD, antithyroid drugs over 5 years with positive TRAb. The TCR library was prepared using RNA isolated from PBMCs. Sequencing was performed on peripheral blood mononuclear cells (PBMCs), taken when the disease was refractory, from a patient treated with antithyroid drugs. These TCRs come from a female donor with Graves disease.

The rearrangement links TRBV27 to TRBJ2-2; the D is unclear. Germline-derived CDR1 and CDR2 are MNHEY and SMNVEV (reference sequence). This CDR3 is built from 16 residues. V was clipped by 3 bases and J by 4 bases, with 15 bases between them. The CDR3 nucleotides read TGTGCCAGCAGTTTGCTGAAACACGCGAGCACCGGGGAGCTGTTTTTT. Translating gives CASSLLKHASTGELFF.

This clonotype was seen a few times. Possible read error: a much larger clone is one base away. The chain recombines TRBV2 with TRBJ2-2, with D possibly TRBD2 on 6 matching bases. Germline-derived CDR1 and CDR2 are SNHLY and FYNNEI. The CDR3 is 15 residues long. For the CDR3, the DNA is TGTGCCAGCAGGGCGCGGGCGGCGAACACCGGGGGGCTGTTTTTT. This sequence encodes CASRARAANTGGLFF.

This clonotype was seen ten or more times. The rearrangement uses TRBV28 and TRBJ1-4; D ambiguous. V lost 6 bases to trimming and J lost 6 bases, with 8 bases between them. This CDR3 comprises 12 residues. Germline V CDR1 and CDR2: MDHEN, SYDVKM. The CDR3 here is CASSLRDEKLFF. As DNA, the CDR3 is TGTGCCAGCAGCCTACGAGATGAAAAACTGTTTTTT.

This clonotype has only a few counts. The chain joins TRBV27 to TRBJ2-7; 11 positions match TRBD2. The length of the CDR3 is 14 residues. Germline CDR1 and CDR2: MNHEY and SMNVEV (reference sequence). The V and J ends lost 4 bases and 5 bases, in that order; junction bases with no gene match: 4. CDR3 protein: CASSSTSGIHEQYF. CDR3 bases: TGTGCCAGCAGTTCGACTAGCGGGATCCACGAGCAGTACTTC.

This clonotype has at least ten counts. V usage is TRBV27 and J usage is TRBJ1-4; D is possibly TRBD1 (6 bases). The CDR3 runs to 16 residues. Germline assignment: CDR1 MNHEY and CDR2 SMNVEV (reference sequence). The V end lost 5 bases, the J end lost 9 bases, and 22 bases lay between the germline ends. CDR3 sequence reads: CASSRWDTPSMKKLFF. The CDR3 bases are TGTGCCAGCAGTCGGTGGGACACCCCCTCGATGAAAAAACTGTTTTTT.

Ten or more counts support this clonotype. The rearrangement links TRBV2 to TRBJ2-2, with D unclear. The V end was cut by 2 bases, the J end by 3 bases, with 1 base between. The CDR3 totals 12 residues. The germline gives CDR1 SNHLY, CDR2 FYNNEI. For the CDR3, the DNA is TGTGCCAGCAGTGAATACACCGGGGAGCTGTTTTTT. This gives the protein CASSEYTGELFF. The full variable domain, its missing parts supplied by reference TRBV2 and TRBJ2-2, is EPEVTQTPSHQVTQMGQEVILRCVPISNHLYFYWYRQILGQKVEFLVSFYNNEISEKSEIFDDQFSVERPDGSNFTLKIRSTKLEDSAMYFCASSEYTGELFFGEGSRLTVL.

This clonotype was counted only a few times. The V gene is TRBV10-3, the J gene TRBJ1-2; D may be TRBD1 (5 bases). The CDR3 loop spans 13 amino acids. V was trimmed by 8 bases and J by 8 bases, leaving 18 bases between them. Germline V gene data show CDR1 as ENHRY and CDR2 as SYGVKD. CDR3 protein: CAIAGTGAQGYTF. The CDR3 DNA is TGTGCCATCGCAGGTACCGGGGCGCAAGGCTACACCTTC.